What follows are 2 T cell receptor beta chains derived from one specimen sequenced in a study of regulatory and conventional T cells in breast cancer. TCRdb itself ran the PCR reads through MiXCR, one entry per CDR3 protein. Among 9,900 or so distinct CDR3 sequences listed, approximately 30% were seen once. Sequencing was performed on conventional T cells from blood. These receptors originate from a male donor in good health.

This clonotype has a handful of counts. The V and J genes are TRBV12-3 or TRBV12-4 and TRBJ2-2, with D unclear. Deletions cut 6 bases from V and 3 bases from J, with 14 bases between. CDR3 length equals 15 residues. In DNA, the CDR3 is TGTGCCAGCAGCACATCCGGCAGTTACACCGGGGAGCTGTTTTTT. This codes for CASSTSGSYTGELFF.

V and J are TRBV7-2 and TRBJ2-1; 7 positions agree with TRBD1. The V segment lost 4 bases and the J segment 8 bases; nucleotides outside the gene matches: 14. Germline lookup yields CDR1 SGHTA and CDR2 FQGNSA. The CDR3 is 16 residues long. The CDR3 DNA follows: TGTGCCAGCAGCTCCGGAATCTCAAGGGGGCTAGATGAGCAGTTCTTC. This codes for CASSSGISRGLDEQFF.